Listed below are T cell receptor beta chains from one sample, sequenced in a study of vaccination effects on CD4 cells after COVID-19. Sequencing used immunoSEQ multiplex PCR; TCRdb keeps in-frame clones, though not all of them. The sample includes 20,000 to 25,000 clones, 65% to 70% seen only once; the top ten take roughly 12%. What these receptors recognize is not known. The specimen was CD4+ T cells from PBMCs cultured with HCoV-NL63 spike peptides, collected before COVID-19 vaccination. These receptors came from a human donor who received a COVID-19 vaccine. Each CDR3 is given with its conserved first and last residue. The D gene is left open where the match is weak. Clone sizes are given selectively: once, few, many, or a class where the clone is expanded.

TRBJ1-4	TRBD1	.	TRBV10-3	CAVGGQNNEKLFF	TGTGCCGTAGGGGGACAGAATAATGAAAAACTGTTTTTT
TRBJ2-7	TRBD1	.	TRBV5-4	CASSSDRLSYEQYF	TGTGCCAGCAGCTCGGACAGGCTTTCCTACGAGCAGTACTTC
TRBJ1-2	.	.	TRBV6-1	CASSEMTGPNYGYTF	TGTGCCAGCAGTGAAATGACAGGCCCAAACTATGGCTACACCTTC
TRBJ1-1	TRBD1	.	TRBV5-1	CASSLRTGSTEAFF	TGCGCCAGCAGCTTACGGACAGGGAGCACTGAAGCTTTCTTT
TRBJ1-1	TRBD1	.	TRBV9	CASSVQGALNTEAFF	TGTGCCAGCAGCGTACAGGGGGCTCTGAACACTGAAGCTTTCTTT
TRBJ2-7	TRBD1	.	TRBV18	CASSPGQGISYEQYF	TGTGCCAGCTCACCGGGACAGGGAATCTCCTACGAGCAGTACTTC
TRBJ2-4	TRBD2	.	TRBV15	CATSRDSTSGRIAKNIQYF	TGTGCCACCAGCAGAGATAGTACTAGCGGGAGGATCGCCAAAAACATTCAGTACTTC
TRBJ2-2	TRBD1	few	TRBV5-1	CASSAGQGSYTGELFF	TGCGCCAGCAGCGCGGGACAGGGGTCTTACACCGGGGAGCTGTTTTTT
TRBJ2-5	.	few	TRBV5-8	CASSLSSSQETQYF	TGTGCCAGCAGCTTGTCGTCCTCCCAAGAGACCCAGTACTTC
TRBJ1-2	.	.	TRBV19	CASSSGLRQGLGYTF	TGTGCCAGTAGTAGCGGGTTGAGGCAGGGGCTTGGCTACACCTTC
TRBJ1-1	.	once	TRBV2	CASSGTVTEAFF	TGTGCCAGCAGTGGGACAGTCACTGAAGCTTTCTTT
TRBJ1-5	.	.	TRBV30	CAWSVSSAGNQPQHF	TGTGCCTGGAGTGTAAGCTCGGCAGGCAATCAGCCCCAGCATTTT
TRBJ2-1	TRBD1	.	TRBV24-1	CAIRPGQGSYNEQFF	TGTGCCATCAGACCGGGACAGGGTTCCTACAATGAGCAGTTCTTC
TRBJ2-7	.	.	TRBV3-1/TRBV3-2	CASSQVGIAYEQYF	TGTGCCAGCAGCCAAGTGGGTATAGCTTATGAGCAGTACTTC
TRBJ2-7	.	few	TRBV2	CASFLSTTYEQYF	TGTGCCAGCTTTCTATCAACAACCTACGAGCAGTACTTC
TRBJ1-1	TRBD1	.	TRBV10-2	CASSRVVTGSHTEAFF	TGCGCCAGCAGTCGTGTGGTGACAGGGTCCCACACTGAAGCTTTCTTT
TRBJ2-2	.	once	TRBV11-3	CASSLEQTGELFF	TGTGCCAGCAGCTTAGAGCAGACCGGGGAGCTGTTTTTT
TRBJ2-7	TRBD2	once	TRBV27	CASSFGLVGVYEQYF	TGTGCCAGCAGCTTCGGACTAGTGGGGGTGTATGAGCAGTACTTC
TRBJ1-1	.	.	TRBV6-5	CASSYGGVSNTEAFF	TGTGCCAGCAGTTACGGGGGAGTCTCGAACACTGAAGCTTTCTTT
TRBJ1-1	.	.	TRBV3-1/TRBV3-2	CASSQATVNTEAFF	TGTGCCAGCAGCCAAGCCACAGTGAACACTGAAGCTTTCTTT
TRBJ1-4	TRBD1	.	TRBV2	CASNPGQSNEKLFF	TGTGCCAGCAACCCGGGACAGTCAAATGAAAAACTGTTTTTT
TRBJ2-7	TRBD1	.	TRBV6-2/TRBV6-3	CASSYRAGGWYEQYF	TGTGCCAGCAGTTATCGGGCAGGGGGTTGGTACGAGCAGTACTTC
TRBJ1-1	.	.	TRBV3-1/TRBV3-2	CASSQSTRAAFF	TGTGCCAGCAGCCAGTCTACTAGAGCGGCTTTCTTT
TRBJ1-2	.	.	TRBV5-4	CASSPVGPGRYGYTF	TGTGCCAGCAGCCCCGTTGGACCAGGGCGCTATGGCTACACCTTC
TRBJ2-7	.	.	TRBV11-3	CASSLTGSTPSYEQYF	TGTGCCAGCAGCCTTACAGGTTCTACCCCTTCCTACGAGCAGTACTTC
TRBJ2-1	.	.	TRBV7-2	CASSHFFLIHNEQFF	TGTGCCAGCAGCCATTTTTTCCTCATCCACAATGAGCAGTTCTTC
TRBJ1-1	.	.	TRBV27	CASRPEGGMNTEAFF	TGTGCCAGCAGACCCGAAGGTGGTATGAACACTGAAGCTTTCTTT
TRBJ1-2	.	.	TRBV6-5	CASSLQGNYGYTF	TGTGCCAGCAGTTTACAGGGTAACTATGGCTACACCTTC
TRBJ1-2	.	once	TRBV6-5	CAAVHYGYTF	TGTGCCGCCGTTCACTATGGCTACACCTTC
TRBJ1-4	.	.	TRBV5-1	CASSFGGTNEKLFF	TGCGCCAGCAGCTTCGGGGGCACTAATGAAAAACTGTTTTTT
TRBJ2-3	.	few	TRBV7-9	CASTWLLTGGTDTQYF	TGTGCCAGCACCTGGCTTTTGACTGGGGGCACAGATACGCAGTATTTT
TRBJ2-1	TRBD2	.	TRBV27	CASSLSTSQGGRNMDEQFF	TGTGCCAGCAGTTTATCGACGTCACAAGGCGGGAGGAACATGGATGAGCAGTTCTTC
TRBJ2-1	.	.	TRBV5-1	CASSLWGGGNNEQFF	TGCGCCAGCAGCTTGTGGGGAGGGGGCAACAATGAGCAGTTCTTC
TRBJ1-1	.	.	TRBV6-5	CASSLEGLNTEAFF	TGTGCCAGCAGCTTAGAGGGCCTGAACACTGAAGCTTTCTTT
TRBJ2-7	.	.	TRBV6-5	CASSSYRVWEQYF	TGTGCCAGCAGCTCCTACAGGGTTTGGGAGCAGTACTTC
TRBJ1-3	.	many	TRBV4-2	CASSREADSSGNTIYF	TGTGCCAGCAGCCGGGAGGCAGACAGCTCTGGAAACACCATATATTTT
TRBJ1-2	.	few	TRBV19	CASGPWGTNYGYTF	TGTGCCAGTGGCCCCTGGGGGACCAACTATGGCTACACCTTC
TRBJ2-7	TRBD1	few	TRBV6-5	CASSRDSLAYEQYF	TGTGCCAGCAGCAGGGACAGTCTAGCCTACGAGCAGTACTTC
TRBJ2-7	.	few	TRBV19	CASSPTNRDEQYF	TGTGCCAGTAGTCCGACGAACAGGGACGAGCAGTACTTC